The rows below give T cell receptor beta chains drawn from one sample of a study of cytomegalovirus exposure and HLA in healthy donors. Generated by immunoSEQ multiplex PCR, the TCRdb table keeps only in-frame clones and is missing some. This repertoire shows some 150,000 clones, around 84% found once; its top ten account for 2% to 3%. Sequenced: PBMCs. The receptors were gathered from a boy between 2 and 10 years old in good health and CMV-seronegative. Each CDR3 is given with its conserved first and last residue.

CDR3 length: 15; V gene: TRBV7-8; J gene: TRBJ2-7; CDR3 protein: CASSPAASVEYEQYF
CDR3 length: 16; V gene: TRBV4-1; J gene: TRBJ2-3; CDR3 protein: CASSSWGLRLTDTQYF
CDR3 length: 17; V gene: TRBV5-6; J gene: TRBJ2-7; CDR3 protein: CASSLEGGQEVPYEQYF
CDR3 length: 11; V gene: TRBV30; J gene: TRBJ1-3; CDR3 protein: CAWGPSDTIYF
CDR3 length: 16; V gene: TRBV28; J gene: TRBJ1-1; CDR3 protein: CASSVDGNRGRTEAFF
CDR3 length: 15; V gene: TRBV9; J gene: TRBJ2-1; CDR3 protein: CASSPGGSSYNEQFF
CDR3 length: 16; V gene: TRBV27; J gene: TRBJ2-7; CDR3 protein: CASSLSSGDSTYEQYF
CDR3 length: 18; V gene: TRBV7-2; J gene: TRBJ1-5; CDR3 protein: CASSLGPVGEGSNQPQHF
CDR3 length: 16; V gene: TRBV5-4; J gene: TRBJ2-2; CDR3 protein: CASSYLSRGVSGELFF
CDR3 length: 14; V gene: TRBV10-3; J gene: TRBJ2-7; CDR3 protein: CAISRDGSSYEQYF
CDR3 length: 16; V gene: TRBV5-1; J gene: TRBJ1-2; CDR3 protein: CASSLAESGGLYGYTF
CDR3 length: 14; V gene: TRBV30; J gene: TRBJ1-1; CDR3 protein: CAWRGRDRETEAFF
CDR3 length: 17; V gene: TRBV5-1; J gene: TRBJ2-6; CDR3 protein: CASSSKQGADGANVLTF
CDR3 length: 12; V gene: TRBV6-5; J gene: TRBJ2-1; CDR3 protein: CASSRTGQEQFF
CDR3 length: 15; V gene: TRBV28; J gene: TRBJ2-7; CDR3 protein: CASSLWTSGTYEQYF
CDR3 length: 15; V gene: TRBV7-9; J gene: TRBJ1-5; CDR3 protein: CASSRQGTDNQPQHF
CDR3 length: 17; V gene: TRBV5-1; J gene: TRBJ2-2; CDR3 protein: CASSPRTGLANTGELFF